The source of this T cell receptor beta chain is a study of blood T cell repertoires in COVID-19. Study summary: PBMCs, B-cell-depleted T cells, or T cells provided the cDNA or gDNA that made up the material.

Methods used by the authors: Amplification of reference gene primers was used by the study to estimate nucleated cell counts. Clones were read by immunoSEQ multiplex PCR, and TCRdb kept only the in-frame ones, dropping some. That table is the source of V, J and clone size, and D and trimming were worked out from the DNA. The table includes about 220,000 clones, 65% to 90% detected once. Trimming pared 1 base from V and 3 bases from J, leaving 11 bases between. The germline V gene has CDR1 SGHDT and CDR2 YYEEEE. This CDR3 is built from 14 residues. Sample: peripheral blood. This receptor was obtained from a man aged 50-59 years with active or convalescent COVID-19. The gene calls are TRBV5-6 and TRBJ2-7, with D perhaps TRBD1 (6 bases). Here the CDR3 DNA reads TGTGCCAGCAGCTTGAGACAGGCGTTCTACGAGCAGTACTTC. Amino acid sequence: CASSLRQAFYEQYF.